The source of this TCR beta chain is a study of beta chain features in type 1 diabetes. V lost 2 bases and J 7 bases, leaving 3 bases between the germline ends. The CDR3 extends over 10 amino acids. Germline values: CDR1 SQVTM, CDR2 ANQGSEA. The whole isolated RNA underwent reverse transcription, so sequencing captured expressed TCRB transcripts. Clones were read by immunoSEQ multiplex PCR, and TCRdb kept only the in-frame ones, dropping some. Counted here are fewer than 550,000 clones, roughly 10% occurring once; the ten biggest clones make up 0.04% to 0.05%. This sequence was found in a woman in her late teens or twenties in good health. J is TRBJ2-1 and V is TRBV29-1; no clear D gene. The sample comprised naive CD4+ T cells from blood. The CDR3 is CSVEWNEQFF. The CDR3 DNA reads TGCAGCGTTGAATGGAATGAGCAGTTCTTC.